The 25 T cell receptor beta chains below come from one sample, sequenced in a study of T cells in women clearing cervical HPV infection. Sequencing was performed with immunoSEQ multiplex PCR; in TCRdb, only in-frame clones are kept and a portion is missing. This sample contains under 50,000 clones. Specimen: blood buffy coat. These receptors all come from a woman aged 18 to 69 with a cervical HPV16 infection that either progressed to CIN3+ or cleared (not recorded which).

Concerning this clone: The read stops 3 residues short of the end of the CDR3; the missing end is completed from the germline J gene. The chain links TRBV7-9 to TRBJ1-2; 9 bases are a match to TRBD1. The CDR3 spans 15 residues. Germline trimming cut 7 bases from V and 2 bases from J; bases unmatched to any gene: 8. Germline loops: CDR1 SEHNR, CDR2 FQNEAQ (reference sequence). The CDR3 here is CASTLAGTGNYGYTF. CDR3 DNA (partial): TGTGCCAGCACACTTGCCGGGACAGGGAACTATGGC.

The CDR3 protein is CASSFTGSTSYDYTF. The CDR3 DNA, read in part, is TGTGCCAGCAGCTTCACCGGGTCTACCTCCTACGAC. V usage is TRBV7-2 and J usage is TRBJ1-2; D uncertain. The read ends 3 residues shy of where the CDR3 ends; the end is completed using the germline J gene. The CDR3 extends over 15 amino acids. Germline V CDR1 and CDR2: SGHTA, FQGNSA.

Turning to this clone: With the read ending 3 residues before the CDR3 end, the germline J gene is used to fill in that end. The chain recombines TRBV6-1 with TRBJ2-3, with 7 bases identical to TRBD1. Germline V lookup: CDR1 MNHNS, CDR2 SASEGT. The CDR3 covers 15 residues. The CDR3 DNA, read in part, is TGTGCCAGCAGTGACAGGGGGACCTGGGGCCAGCCG. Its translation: CASSDRGTWGQP. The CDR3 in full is CASSDRGTWGQPQYF.

Incomplete CDR3 DNA: TGTGCCAGCACCGACAGGGTCCATGAG. It yields the protein CASTDRVHE. The entire CDR3 protein is CASTDRVHEQFF. This chain uses TRBV6-2 or TRBV6-3 with TRBJ2-1, with 7 bases aligning to TRBD1. The sequence runs out 3 residues before the end of the CDR3; the remainder is reconstructed from the germline J gene. The CDR3 spans 12 residues. J was trimmed by 8 bases and V by 7 bases; bases with no gene match: 5. Germline lookup yields CDR1 MNHEY and CDR2 SVGEGT.

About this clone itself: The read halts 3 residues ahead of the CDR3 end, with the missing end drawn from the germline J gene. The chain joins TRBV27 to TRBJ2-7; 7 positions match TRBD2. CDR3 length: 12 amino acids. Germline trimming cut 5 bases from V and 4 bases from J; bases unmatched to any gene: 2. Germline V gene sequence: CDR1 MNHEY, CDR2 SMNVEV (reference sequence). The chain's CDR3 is CASSPGLYEQYF. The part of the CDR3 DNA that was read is TGTGCCAGCAGTCCGGGACTATACGAG.

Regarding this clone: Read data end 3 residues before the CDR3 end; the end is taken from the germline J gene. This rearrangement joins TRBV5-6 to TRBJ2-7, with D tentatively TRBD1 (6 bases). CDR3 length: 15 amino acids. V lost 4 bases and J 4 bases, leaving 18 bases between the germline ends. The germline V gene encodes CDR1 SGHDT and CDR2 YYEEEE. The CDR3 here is CASSELGGQTYEQYF. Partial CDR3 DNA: TGTGCCAGCAGCGAGCTAGGCGGACAGACGTACGAG. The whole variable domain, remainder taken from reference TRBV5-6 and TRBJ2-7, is DAGVTQSPTHLIKTRGQQVTLRCSPKSGHDTVSWYQQALGQGPQFIFQYYEEEERQRGNFPDRFSGHQFPNYSSELNVNALLLGDSALYLCASSELGGQTYEQYFGPGTRLTVT.

The CDR3 reads CSASGGTRTTQYF. The covered CDR3 bases are TGCAGTGCTAGCGGGGGGACTAGAACCACG. The chain employs TRBV20-1 and TRBJ2-3, with 8 positions matching TRBD2. The sequence runs out 3 residues before the end of the CDR3; the remainder is reconstructed from the germline J gene. Looked up from germline, CDR1 is DFQATT and CDR2 is SNEGSKA (reference sequence). The CDR3 is 13 amino acids.

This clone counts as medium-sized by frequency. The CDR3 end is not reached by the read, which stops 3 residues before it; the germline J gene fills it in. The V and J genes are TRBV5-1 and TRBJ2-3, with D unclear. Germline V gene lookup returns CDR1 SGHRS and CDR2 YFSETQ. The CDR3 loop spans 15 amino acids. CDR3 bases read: TGCGCCAGCAGCTTAGGTCCACAGTCCAATCAGCCG. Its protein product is CASSLGPQSNQP. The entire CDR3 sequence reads CASSLGPQSNQPQYF.

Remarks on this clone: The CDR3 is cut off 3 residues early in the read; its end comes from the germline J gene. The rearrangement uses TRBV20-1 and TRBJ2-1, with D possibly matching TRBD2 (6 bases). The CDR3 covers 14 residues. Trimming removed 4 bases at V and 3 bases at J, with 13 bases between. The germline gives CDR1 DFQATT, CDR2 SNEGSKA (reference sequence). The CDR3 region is CSAKGIADYNEQFF. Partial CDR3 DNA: TGCAGTGCTAAAGGAATAGCGGACTACAATGAG.

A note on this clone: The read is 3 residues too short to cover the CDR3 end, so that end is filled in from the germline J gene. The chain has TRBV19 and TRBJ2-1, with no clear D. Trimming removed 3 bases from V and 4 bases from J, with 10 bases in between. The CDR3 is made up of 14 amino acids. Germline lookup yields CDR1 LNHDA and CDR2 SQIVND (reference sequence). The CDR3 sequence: CASSIASSYNEQFF. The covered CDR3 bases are TGTGCCAGTAGTATTGCTAGTAGTTACAATGAG.

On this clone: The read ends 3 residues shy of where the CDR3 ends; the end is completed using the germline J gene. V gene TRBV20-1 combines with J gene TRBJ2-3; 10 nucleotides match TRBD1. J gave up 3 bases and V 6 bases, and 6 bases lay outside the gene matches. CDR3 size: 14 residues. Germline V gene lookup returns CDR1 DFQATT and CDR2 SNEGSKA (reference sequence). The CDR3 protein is CSAIPGQGTDTQYF. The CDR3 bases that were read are TGCAGTGCGATACCGGGACAGGGGACAGATACG.

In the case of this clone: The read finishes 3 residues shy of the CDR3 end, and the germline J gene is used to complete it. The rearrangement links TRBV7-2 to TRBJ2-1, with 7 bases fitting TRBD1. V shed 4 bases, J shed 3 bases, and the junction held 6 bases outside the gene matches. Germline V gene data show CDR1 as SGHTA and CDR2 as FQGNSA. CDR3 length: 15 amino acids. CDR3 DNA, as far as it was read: TGTGCCAGCAGCTCATACAGGGGCCTCTACAATGAG. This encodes CASSSYRGLYNE. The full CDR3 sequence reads CASSSYRGLYNEQFF.

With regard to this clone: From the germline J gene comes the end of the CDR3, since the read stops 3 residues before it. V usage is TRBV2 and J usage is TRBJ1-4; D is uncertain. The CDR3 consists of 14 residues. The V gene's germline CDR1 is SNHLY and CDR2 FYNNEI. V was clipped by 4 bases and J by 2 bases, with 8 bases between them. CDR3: CASSAYSTNEKLFF. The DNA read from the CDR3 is TGTGCCAGCAGTGCGTACAGCACTAATGAAAAA.

Partial CDR3 DNA: TGTGCCAGCAGTCGACTCGGACAGGAGGGTATTTGGCCC. The encoded protein is CASSRLGQEGIWP. The full CDR3 protein reads CASSRLGQEGIWPQHF. The chain has TRBV6-2 or TRBV6-3 and TRBJ1-5, with 7 bases aligning to TRBD1. The read terminates 3 residues ahead of where the CDR3 ends, so the germline J gene completes it. Germline V gene lookup returns CDR1 MNHEY and CDR2 SVGEGT. The CDR3 spans 16 residues. The V gene end was trimmed by 5 bases and the J gene end by 9 bases; junction bases not matched to a gene: 16.

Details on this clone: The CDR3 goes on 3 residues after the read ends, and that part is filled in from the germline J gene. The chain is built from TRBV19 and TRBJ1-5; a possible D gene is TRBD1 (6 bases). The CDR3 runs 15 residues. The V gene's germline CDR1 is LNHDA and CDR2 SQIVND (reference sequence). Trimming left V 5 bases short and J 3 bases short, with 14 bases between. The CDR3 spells CASSFTTGFNQPQHF. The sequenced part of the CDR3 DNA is TGTGCCAGTAGTTTCACGACAGGTTTCAATCAGCCC. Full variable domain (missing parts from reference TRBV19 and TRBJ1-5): DGGITQSPKYLFRKEGQNVTLSCEQNLNHDAMYWYRQDPGQGLRLIYYSQIVNDFQKGDIAEGYSVSREKKESFPLTVTSAQKNPTAFYLCASSFTTGFNQPQHFGDGTRLSIL.

The CDR3 loop is CAWTLAGVGQETQYF. Partial CDR3 DNA: TGTGCCTGGACCCTAGCGGGAGTGGGGCAAGAGACG. The rearrangement uses TRBV30 and TRBJ2-3; TRBD2 aligns across 10 bases. The read ends 3 residues early relative to the CDR3; the germline J gene fills the gap. The CDR3 has 15 amino acids. Germline V gene sequence: CDR1 GTSNPN, CDR2 SVGIG (reference sequence).

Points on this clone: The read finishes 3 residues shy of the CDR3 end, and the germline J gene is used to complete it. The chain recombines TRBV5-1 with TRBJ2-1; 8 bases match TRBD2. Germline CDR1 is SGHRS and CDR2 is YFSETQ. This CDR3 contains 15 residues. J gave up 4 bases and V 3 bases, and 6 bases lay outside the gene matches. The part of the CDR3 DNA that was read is TGCGCCAGCAGCTATAGCGGGAAAGAGTACAATGAG. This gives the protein CASSYSGKEYNE. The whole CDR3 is CASSYSGKEYNEQFF.

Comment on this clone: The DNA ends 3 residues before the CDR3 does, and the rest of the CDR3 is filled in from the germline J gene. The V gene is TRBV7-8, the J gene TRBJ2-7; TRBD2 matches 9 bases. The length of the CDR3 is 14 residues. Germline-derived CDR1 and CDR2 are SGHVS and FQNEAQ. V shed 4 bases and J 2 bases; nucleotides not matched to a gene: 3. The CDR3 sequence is CASSSLAGAYEQYF. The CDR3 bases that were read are TGTGCCAGCAGCTCCTTAGCGGGAGCCTACGAG.

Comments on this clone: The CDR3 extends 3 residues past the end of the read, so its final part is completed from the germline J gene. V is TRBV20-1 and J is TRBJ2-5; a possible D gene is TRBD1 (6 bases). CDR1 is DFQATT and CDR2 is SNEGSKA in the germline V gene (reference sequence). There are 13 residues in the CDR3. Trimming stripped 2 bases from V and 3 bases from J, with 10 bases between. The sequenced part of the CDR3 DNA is TGCAGTGCTAGAAGGGGGTTTGAAGAGACC. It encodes CSARRGFEET. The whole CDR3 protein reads CSARRGFEETQYF.

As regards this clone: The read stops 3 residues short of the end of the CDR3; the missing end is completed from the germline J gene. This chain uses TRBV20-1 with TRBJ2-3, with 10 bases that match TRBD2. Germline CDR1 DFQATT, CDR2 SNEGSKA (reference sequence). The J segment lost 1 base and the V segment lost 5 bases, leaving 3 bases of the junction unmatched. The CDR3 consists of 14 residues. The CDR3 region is CSALAGGGTDTQYF. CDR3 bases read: TGCAGTGCTTTAGCGGGGGGTGGCACAGATACG.

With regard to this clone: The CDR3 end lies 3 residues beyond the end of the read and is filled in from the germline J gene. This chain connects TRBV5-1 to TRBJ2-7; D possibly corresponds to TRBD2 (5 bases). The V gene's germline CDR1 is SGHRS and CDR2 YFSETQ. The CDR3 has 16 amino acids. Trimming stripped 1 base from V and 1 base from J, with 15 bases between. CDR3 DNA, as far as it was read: TGCGCCAGCAGCTTGACAACGGGGAGTTATTCCTACGAG. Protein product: CASSLTTGSYSYE. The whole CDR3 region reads CASSLTTGSYSYEQYF.

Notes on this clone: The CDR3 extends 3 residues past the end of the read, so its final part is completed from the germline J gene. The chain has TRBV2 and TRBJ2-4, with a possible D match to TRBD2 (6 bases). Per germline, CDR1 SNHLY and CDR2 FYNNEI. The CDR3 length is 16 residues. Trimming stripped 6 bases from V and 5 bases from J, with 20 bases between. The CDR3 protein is CASRRLVGPGENIQYF. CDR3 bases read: TGTGCCAGCAGGAGACTAGTCGGACCTGGGGAAAACATT. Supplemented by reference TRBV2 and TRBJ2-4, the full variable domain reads EPEVTQTPSHQVTQMGQEVILRCVPISNHLYFYWYRQILGQKVEFLVSFYNNEISEKSEIFDDQFSVERPDGSNFTLKIRSTKLEDSAMYFCASRRLVGPGENIQYFGAGTRLSVL.

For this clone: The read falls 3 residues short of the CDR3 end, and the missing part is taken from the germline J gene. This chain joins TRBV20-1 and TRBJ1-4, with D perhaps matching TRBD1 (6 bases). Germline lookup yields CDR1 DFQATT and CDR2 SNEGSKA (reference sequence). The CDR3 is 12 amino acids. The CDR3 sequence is CSAPTGSWELFF. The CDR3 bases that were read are TGCAGTGCGCCAACAGGGTCTTGGGAA.

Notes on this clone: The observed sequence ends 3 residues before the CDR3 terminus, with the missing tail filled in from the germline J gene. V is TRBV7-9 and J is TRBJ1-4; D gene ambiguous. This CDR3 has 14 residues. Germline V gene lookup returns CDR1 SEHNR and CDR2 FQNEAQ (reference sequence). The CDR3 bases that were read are TGTGCCAGCAGCGGTGCCGGTAGTCACTCACCA. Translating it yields CASSGAGSHSP. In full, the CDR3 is CASSGAGSHSPLFF. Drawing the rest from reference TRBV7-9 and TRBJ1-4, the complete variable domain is DTGVSQNPRHKITKRGQNVTFRCDPISEHNRLYWYRQTLGQGPEFLTYFQNEAQLEKSRLLSDRFSAERPKGSFSTLEIQRTEQGDSAMYLCASSGAGSHSPLFFGSGTQLSVL.

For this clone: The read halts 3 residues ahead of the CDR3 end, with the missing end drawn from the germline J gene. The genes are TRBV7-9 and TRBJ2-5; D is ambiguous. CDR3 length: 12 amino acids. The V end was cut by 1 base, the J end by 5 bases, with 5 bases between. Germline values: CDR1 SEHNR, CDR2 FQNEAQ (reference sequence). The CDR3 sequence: CASSLGRETQYF. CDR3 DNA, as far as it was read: TGTGCCAGCAGCTTAGGTCGGGAGACC.